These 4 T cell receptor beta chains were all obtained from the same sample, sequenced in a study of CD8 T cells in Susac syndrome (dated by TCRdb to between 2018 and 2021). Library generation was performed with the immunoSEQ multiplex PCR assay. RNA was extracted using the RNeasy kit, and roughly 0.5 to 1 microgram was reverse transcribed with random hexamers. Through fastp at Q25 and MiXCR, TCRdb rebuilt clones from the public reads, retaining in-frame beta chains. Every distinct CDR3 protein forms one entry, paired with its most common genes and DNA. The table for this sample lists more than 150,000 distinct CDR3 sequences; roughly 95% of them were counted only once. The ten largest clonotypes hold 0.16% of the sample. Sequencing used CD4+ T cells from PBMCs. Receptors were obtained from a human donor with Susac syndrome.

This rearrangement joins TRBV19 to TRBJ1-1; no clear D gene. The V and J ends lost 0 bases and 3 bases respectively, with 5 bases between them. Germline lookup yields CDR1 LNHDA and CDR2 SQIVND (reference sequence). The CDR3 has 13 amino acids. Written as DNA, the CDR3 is TGTGCCAGTAGTATAGAAAGCTACACTGAAGCTTTCTTT. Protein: CASSIESYTEAFF.

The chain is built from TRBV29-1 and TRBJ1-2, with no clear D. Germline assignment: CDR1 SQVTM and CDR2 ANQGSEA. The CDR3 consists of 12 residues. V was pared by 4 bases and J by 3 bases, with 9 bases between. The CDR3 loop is CSVVTGDYGYTF. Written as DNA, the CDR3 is TGCAGCGTTGTAACGGGAGACTATGGCTACACCTTC. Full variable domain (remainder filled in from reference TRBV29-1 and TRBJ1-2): SAVISQKPSRDICQRGTSLTIQCQVDSQVTMMFWYRQQPGQSLTLIATANQGSEATYESGFVIDKFPISRPNLTFSTLTVSNMSPEDSSIYLCSVVTGDYGYTFGSGTRLTVV.

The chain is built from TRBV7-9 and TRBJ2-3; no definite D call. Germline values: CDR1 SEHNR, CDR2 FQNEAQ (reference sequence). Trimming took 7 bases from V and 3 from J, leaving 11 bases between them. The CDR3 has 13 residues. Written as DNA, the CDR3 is TGTGCCAGCACCCTGATCGGGACAGATACGCAGTATTTT. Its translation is CASTLIGTDTQYF. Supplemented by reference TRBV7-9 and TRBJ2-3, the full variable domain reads DTGVSQNPRHKITKRGQNVTFRCDPISEHNRLYWYRQTLGQGPEFLTYFQNEAQLEKSRLLSDRFSAERPKGSFSTLEIQRTEQGDSAMYLCASTLIGTDTQYFGPGTRLTVL.

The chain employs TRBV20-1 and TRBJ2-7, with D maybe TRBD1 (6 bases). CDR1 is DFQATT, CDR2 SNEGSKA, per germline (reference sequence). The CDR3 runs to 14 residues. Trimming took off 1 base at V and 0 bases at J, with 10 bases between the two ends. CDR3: CSARGGPSSYEQYF. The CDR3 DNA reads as TGCAGTGCTAGAGGGGGGCCCAGCTCCTACGAGCAGTACTTC.